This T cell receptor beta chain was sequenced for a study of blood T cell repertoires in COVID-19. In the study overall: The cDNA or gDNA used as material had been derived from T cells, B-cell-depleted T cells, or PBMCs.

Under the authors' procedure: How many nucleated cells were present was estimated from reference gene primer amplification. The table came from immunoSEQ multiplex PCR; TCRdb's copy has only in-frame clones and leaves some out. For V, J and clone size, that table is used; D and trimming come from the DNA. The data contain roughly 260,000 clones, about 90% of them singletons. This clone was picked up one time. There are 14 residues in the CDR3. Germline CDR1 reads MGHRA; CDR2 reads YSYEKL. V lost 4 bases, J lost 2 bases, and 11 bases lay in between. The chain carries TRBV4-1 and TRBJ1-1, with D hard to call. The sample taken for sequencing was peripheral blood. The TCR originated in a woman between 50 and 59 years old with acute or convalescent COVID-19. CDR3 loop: CASSPFEGNTEAFF. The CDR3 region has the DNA TGCGCCAGCAGCCCCTTTGAGGGAAACACTGAAGCTTTCTTT.